This T cell receptor (beta chain) is drawn from a study of CD8 T cells in Susac syndrome. Germline V gene lookup returns CDR1 KGHSH and CDR2 LQKENI. This CDR3 spans 16 amino acids. V lost 2 bases and J lost 2; bases outside the gene matches: 7. Reverse transcription used roughly 0.45 to 1 ug RNA and random hexamers. Coverage of TCR beta CDR3 amplification by immunoSEQ multiplex PCR extended to 54 Vbeta and 13 Jbeta. TCRdb processed the immunoSEQ multiplex PCR reads anew with MiXCR; each CDR3 protein has one entry. Of about 120,000 distinct CDR3 sequences in the sample, under 95% were seen once. Sequenced: CD8+ T cells from PBMCs. The V call is TRBV18, the J call TRBJ2-7; 9 nucleotides line up with TRBD1. This TCR was recovered from a human donor in good health. The CDR3 DNA reads as TGTGCCAGCTCACCAAGGGGACAGGGCAACCCCTACGAGCAGTACTTC. This gives the protein CASSPRGQGNPYEQYF.